This T cell receptor beta chain appears in the sequencing data of a study of blood T cell repertoires in COVID-19. Background on the study: Whether acute or convalescent, the COVID-19 samples came from the United States, Italy and Spain. From T cells, B-cell-depleted T cells, or PBMCs came the material, which was cDNA or gDNA.

CDR3 length: 13 amino acids. The germline CDR1 and CDR2 sequences are SEHNR and FQNEAQ (reference sequence). The V segment lost 5 bases and the J segment 4 bases; nucleotides outside the gene matches: 4. Seattle patients were enrolled while actively infected and followed longitudinally. Authors' methods: Estimation of nucleated cell counts was performed using reference gene primer amplification. The data were produced by immunoSEQ multiplex PCR, yet TCRdb's version contains in-frame clones alone and is incomplete. The D gene and trimming were derived from the DNA, and the V and J assignments and clone size from that table. There are over 200,000 clones in the sample; about 93% occur only once, and around 0.84% lies in the top ten.

The specimen was peripheral blood. The chain carries TRBV7-9 and TRBJ1-2, with 7 nucleotides matching TRBD1. This TCR was sampled from a man aged 60 to 75 with COVID-19, enrolled during active disease. The CDR3 spells CASSQQGSYGYTF. As DNA, the CDR3 is TGTGCCAGCAGCCAACAGGGGTCCTATGGCTACACCTTC.